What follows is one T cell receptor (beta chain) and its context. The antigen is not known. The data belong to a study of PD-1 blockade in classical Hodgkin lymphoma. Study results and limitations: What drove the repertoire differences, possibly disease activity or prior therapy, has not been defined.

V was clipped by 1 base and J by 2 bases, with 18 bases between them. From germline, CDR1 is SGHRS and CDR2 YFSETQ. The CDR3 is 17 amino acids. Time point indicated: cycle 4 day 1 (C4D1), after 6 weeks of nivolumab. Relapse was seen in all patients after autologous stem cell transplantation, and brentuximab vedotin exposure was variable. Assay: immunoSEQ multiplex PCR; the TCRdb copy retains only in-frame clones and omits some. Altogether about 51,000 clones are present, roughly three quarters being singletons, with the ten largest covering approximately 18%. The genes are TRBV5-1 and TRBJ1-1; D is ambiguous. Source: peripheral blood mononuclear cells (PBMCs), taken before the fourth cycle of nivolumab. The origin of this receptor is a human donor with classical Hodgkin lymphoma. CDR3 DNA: TGCGCCAGCAGCTTGCATGGCATCGAGAGCCTTAACACTGAAGCTTTCTTT. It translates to CASSLHGIESLNTEAFF. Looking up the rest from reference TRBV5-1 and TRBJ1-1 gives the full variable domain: KAGVTQTPRYLIKTRGQQVTLSCSPISGHRSVSWYQQTPGQGLQFLFEYFSETQRNKGNFPGRFSGRQFSNSRSEMNVSTLELGDSALYLCASSLHGIESLNTEAFFGQGTRLTVV.